These T cell receptor beta chains were read from a single sample in a study of T-cell memory formation after mild COVID-19. One entry per CDR3 protein, called by TCRdb with MiXCR from the 5' RACE reads. The data contain 98,000 or so distinct CDR3 sequences, 18% of them singletons. The specimen was PBMCs or a T cell subset sorted from them (not recorded which). These receptors all come from a man between 18 and 29 years old who had mild COVID-19 (a few samples of this study predate the infection). Cell type and time point are not known. The CDR3 runs from the conserved cysteine through the conserved F or W.

V gene	J gene	CDR3 protein
TRBV12-2	TRBJ1-1	CASRLERDKNTEAFF
TRBV4-2	TRBJ2-5	CASSQVSGGASETQYF
TRBV6-6	TRBJ2-7	CASSQTGWEQYF
TRBV7-3	TRBJ2-3	CASSFSLGDTQYF
TRBV12-3/TRBV12-4	TRBJ2-7	CASSTGTEVYEQYF
TRBV9	TRBJ2-1	CASSIGQGRGPKQFF
TRBV20-1	TRBJ2-1	CSAIKGTVDEQFF
TRBV11-2	TRBJ1-2	CASSQYEYGYTF
TRBV9	TRBJ1-1	CASSVRADTEAFF
TRBV12-3/TRBV12-4	TRBJ2-1	CASSPRGPKKGGNEQFF
TRBV12-3/TRBV12-4	TRBJ1-2	CASSFKGFLRGYTF
TRBV4-1	TRBJ2-3	CASRGGTVSTDTQYF
TRBV2	TRBJ1-6	CASSERGATLHF
TRBV5-1	TRBJ2-5	CASSPGGSEETQYF
TRBV7-2	TRBJ1-5	CASSLLEGPQPQHF
TRBV20-1	TRBJ2-4	CVGEGAKNIQYF
TRBV2	TRBJ2-7	CASSEAQGAEYF
TRBV5-1	TRBJ2-1	CASSFDRGRGKFF
TRBV4-2	TRBJ2-5	CASSQGTSGVKRETQYF
TRBV5-1	TRBJ2-1	CASSWDRNEQLF
TRBV19	TRBJ2-7	CASSTKDRGRTYEQYF
TRBV12-3/TRBV12-4	TRBJ1-1	CASSLRVGMNTEAFF
TRBV7-9	TRBJ1-1	CASSSDTEAFF
TRBV6-1	TRBJ2-7	CASSEEGPTYEQYF
TRBV6-5	TRBJ2-1	CASSYRYRDGYNEQFF
TRBV4-1	TRBJ2-7	CASSQWEGMPAYEQYF
TRBV28	TRBJ2-1	CASSSAGTSGVNEQFF
TRBV29-1	TRBJ1-1	CSVATGTRNTEAFF
TRBV7-6	TRBJ2-5	CASSLAPDRAVAGGQETQYF
TRBV12-3/TRBV12-4	TRBJ1-2	CASNTRGANYGYTF
TRBV19	TRBJ1-5	CASTQVGEAGQPQHF
TRBV4-2	TRBJ2-3	CASSQETRSIPTDTQYF
TRBV7-2	TRBJ2-5	CASSSRTGAGYF
TRBV4-2	TRBJ1-1	CASSQGTGDLGAEAFF
TRBV6-2/TRBV6-3	TRBJ2-5	CASSRRDPRETQYF
TRBV4-2	TRBJ1-5	CASSQDLVSGNQPQHF
TRBV4-1	TRBJ2-1	CASSPGHSYNEQFF
TRBV9	TRBJ2-5	CASSRYSTSGYQETQYF
TRBV7-9	TRBJ1-2	CASSPPGSNYGYTF
TRBV5-4	TRBJ2-1	CASSSSQKFNNEQFF
TRBV27	TRBJ2-3	CASSFSRTDTQYF
TRBV5-4	TRBJ1-5	CASSFQDQPQHF
TRBV6-6	TRBJ2-3	CASRSGLAGRTDTQYF
TRBV19	TRBJ2-1	CASRTTSGGAEQFF
TRBV30	TRBJ1-1	CAWSWDRPEAFF
TRBV12-3/TRBV12-4	TRBJ2-3	CASSLAGATHTQYF
TRBV3-1	TRBJ2-2	CASSRRGGGATGELFF
TRBV5-1	TRBJ2-1	CASSRDLAGSFEQFF
TRBV6-2/TRBV6-3	TRBJ1-5	CASSSPGQKLNQPQHF
TRBV2	TRBJ2-7	CASCAQAISYEQYF
TRBV12-3/TRBV12-4	TRBJ1-1	CASTPPVGTEAFF
TRBV5-1	TRBJ2-2	CASLRVGELFF
TRBV12-3/TRBV12-4	TRBJ1-2	CASSPGLTVGYTF
TRBV24-1	TRBJ2-3	CATSDSYTDTQYF
TRBV4-2	TRBJ2-1	CASSQDRGGGLSSYTEQFF
TRBV12-3/TRBV12-4	TRBJ1-2	CASSFTGTGIPLGGYTF
TRBV6-5	TRBJ2-3	CASSYSDRTDTQYF